This T cell receptor beta chain was obtained from a study of blood T cell repertoires in COVID-19. Overall study: PBMCs, B-cell-depleted T cells, or T cells provided the cDNA or gDNA that made up the material.

Germline V gene data show CDR1 as SGHNT and CDR2 as YYREEE (reference sequence). CDR3 length: 14 amino acids. Trimming removed 0 bases from V and 10 bases from J, with 14 bases in between. In the authors' workflow: Reference gene primers were amplified, and this amplification served to estimate nucleated cell counts. Assay: immunoSEQ multiplex PCR; the TCRdb copy retains only in-frame clones and omits some. For V, J and clone size, that table is used; D and trimming come from the DNA. The sample holds about 300,000 clones, around 92% seen once. This receptor was identified in a woman under 40 with COVID-19, enrolled during active disease. The chain links TRBV5-4 to TRBJ2-1, with a weak D call TRBD1 (5 bases). The sample was peripheral blood. The CDR3 DNA reads TGTGCCAGCAGCTTGGATCCAGGGTCGTGGGAGCAGTTCTTC. Amino acid sequence: CASSLDPGSWEQFF.